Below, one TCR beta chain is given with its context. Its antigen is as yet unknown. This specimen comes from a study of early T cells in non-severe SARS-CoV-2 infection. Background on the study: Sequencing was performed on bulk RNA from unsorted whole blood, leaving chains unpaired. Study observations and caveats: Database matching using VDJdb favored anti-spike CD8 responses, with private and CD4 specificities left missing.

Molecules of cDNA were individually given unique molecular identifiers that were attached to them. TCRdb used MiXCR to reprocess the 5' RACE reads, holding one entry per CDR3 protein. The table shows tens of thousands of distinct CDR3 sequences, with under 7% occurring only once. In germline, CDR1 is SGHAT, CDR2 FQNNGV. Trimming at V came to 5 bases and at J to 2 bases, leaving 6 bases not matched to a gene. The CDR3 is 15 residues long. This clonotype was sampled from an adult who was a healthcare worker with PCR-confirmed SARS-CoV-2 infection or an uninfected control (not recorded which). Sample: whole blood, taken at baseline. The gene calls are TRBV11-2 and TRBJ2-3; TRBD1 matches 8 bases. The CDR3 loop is CASSRPGQATDTQYF. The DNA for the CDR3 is TGTGCCAGCAGCCGTCCGGGACAGGCCACAGATACGCAGTATTTT. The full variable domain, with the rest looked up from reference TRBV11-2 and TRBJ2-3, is EAGVAQSPRYKIIEKRQSVAFWCNPISGHATLYWYQQILGQGPKLLIQFQNNGVVDDSQLPKDRFSAERLKGVDSTLKIQPAKLEDSAVYLCASSRPGQATDTQYFGPGTRLTVL.